This T cell receptor (beta chain) was identified during a study of T cells in Graves' hyperthyroidism and ophthalmopathy. A lack of ophthalmopathy progression within 18 months defined stable Graves' hyperthyroidism. Any patient presenting with uncontrolled infection, other autoimmune disease, pregnancy or lactation was left out. Germline values: CDR1 SQVTM, CDR2 ANQGSEA. Trimming at V came to 8 bases and at J to 1 base, leaving 6 bases not matched to a gene. The CDR3 sequence is 14 residues long. Comments on this clonotype: Its antigen remains unknown.

General study results and limits: Most thyroid clonotypes expanded above 0.001 appeared in blood too.

Amplification targeted TCR beta CDR3 regions from RNA transcripts. Primed by the HTBI set, a first-round RT-PCR was run on the TCR CDR3. MiXCR, applied by TCRdb to the multiplex PCR reads, yields one record per CDR3 protein. The sample records roughly 700,000 distinct CDR3 sequences, about 18% being singletons. The TCR comes from a man aged 50 to 59 with Graves' hyperthyroidism. This chain joins TRBV29-1 and TRBJ2-5; 11 bases are a match to TRBD2. The specimen sequenced was blood. The CDR3 DNA is TGCAGCTCCGGACTAGCGGGTTTCCAAGAGACCCAGTACTTC. Its translation is CSSGLAGFQETQYF.